This TCR beta chain was captured in a study of blood T cell repertoires in COVID-19. As for the study in general: The analysed material was cDNA or gDNA that came from T cells, B-cell-depleted T cells, or PBMCs.

CDR1 is SGHTA, CDR2 FQGNSA, per germline. This CDR3 spans 14 amino acids. V was cut by 7 bases and J by 5 bases, with 17 bases left in between. In the original workflow: Reference gene primer amplification gave nucleated cell count estimates. Generated by immunoSEQ multiplex PCR, the TCRdb table keeps only in-frame clones and is missing some. D and trimming come from the DNA, and the V and J calls and clone size come from that table. The table records around 270,000 clones, around 88% of them present only once. V is TRBV7-2 and J is TRBJ1-1, with a possible D match to TRBD1 (5 bases). The sample consisted of peripheral blood. The TCR sequence derives from a man younger than 40 with active or convalescent COVID-19. This chain's CDR3 is CASIPGGSGTEAFF. The CDR3, as DNA: TGTGCCAGCATCCCGGGGGGATCGGGAACTGAAGCTTTCTTT.